The subject of this entry is one TCR beta chain. The sample belongs to a study of CD8 T cell repertoires and HIV-1 epitope variants. Study-level background: Tested: three Gag epitope families, Nef HW9 and YT9. Separate from the cultures, 1M uncultured T cells served as baseline.

The germline V and J ends were trimmed by 5 bases and 4 bases, with 13 bases remaining between them. Germline lookup yields CDR1 LNHDA and CDR2 SQIVND (reference sequence). The CDR3 is made up of 14 amino acids. On the immunoSEQ platform, TCR beta CDR3s were sequenced at survey depth. Measured with immunoSEQ multiplex PCR; TCRdb has only the in-frame clones, and not every one. The repertoire has approximately 90,000 clones, 60% to 80% of them found once; the top ten carry under 30%. Sequencing was performed on uncultured baseline CD8+ T cells from peripheral blood mononuclear cells (PBMCs). The V call is TRBV19, the J call TRBJ2-3; a possible D gene is TRBD1 (5 bases). This receptor was identified in a male donor with HIV. The CDR3 sequence is CASSEQAWADTQYF. The DNA for the CDR3 is TGTGCCAGTAGTGAACAGGCTTGGGCAGATACGCAGTATTTT.